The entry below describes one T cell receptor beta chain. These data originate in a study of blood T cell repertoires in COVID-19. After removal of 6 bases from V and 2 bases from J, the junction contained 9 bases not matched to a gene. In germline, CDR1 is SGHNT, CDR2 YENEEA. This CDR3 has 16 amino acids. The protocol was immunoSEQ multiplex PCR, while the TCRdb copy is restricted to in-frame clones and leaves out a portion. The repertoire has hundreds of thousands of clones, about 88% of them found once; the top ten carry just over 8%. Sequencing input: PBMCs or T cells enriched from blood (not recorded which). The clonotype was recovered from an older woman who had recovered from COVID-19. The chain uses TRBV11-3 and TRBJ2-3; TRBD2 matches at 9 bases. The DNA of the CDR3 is TGTGCCAGCAGTCAAGGGCGGGGGGGTTTCACAGATACGCAGTATTTT. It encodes CASSQGRGGFTDTQYF.